This T cell receptor (beta chain) was documented in a study of T cell responses to AZD1222 COVID-19 vaccine. Study-level points and caveats: Only after the peak T cell response were repertoires sampled.

To note about this clone: The antigen is not known.

Trimming removed 4 bases from V and 5 bases from J; junction bases left unmatched: 17. This CDR3 comprises 18 residues. Germline loops: CDR1 SGDLS, CDR2 YYNGEE. TCRdb's copy holds only in-frame clones and misses some; the assay was immunoSEQ multiplex PCR. Altogether around 150,000 clones are present, just under 95% being singletons, with the ten largest covering about 6.7%. The sequences come from peripheral blood, collected 28 days after the second AZD1222 dose. The chain links TRBV9 to TRBJ2-5; 10 bases fit TRBD2. The sequence came from an adult who received the AZD1222 COVID-19 vaccine. This CDR3 reads CASSQGRLSGGPGETQYF. In DNA form, the CDR3 reads TGTGCCAGCAGCCAAGGCAGGCTTAGCGGGGGGCCCGGGGAGACCCAGTACTTC.